This T cell receptor beta chain was documented in a study of CD8+CD57+ T cells in acquired aplastic anemia. Across the study: Sorted CD4+ and CD8+ cell DNA averaged roughly 3 ug. Mean read depth for CD4+ cells from healthy donors was roughly 10 million.

Germline CDR1 is LNHDA and CDR2 is SQIVND (reference sequence). Trimming stripped 2 bases from V and 3 bases from J, with 10 bases between. CDR3 length equals 14 residues. Study results and limitations: Patients and controls shared 25 to 30 CD8+ CDR3 sequences, highly expressed in patients.

Remarks on this clonotype: Its specificity is unknown.

The use of genomic DNA as template underpinned the TCR beta VDJ and CDR3 profiling. A single record per CDR3 protein comes from TCRdb applying MiXCR to the reads. The sample includes 120,000 or so distinct CDR3 sequences, 48% of them seen just once. The material sequenced was sorted CD4+, CD8+, or CD8+CD57+ T cells (not recorded which) from PBMCs. The sequence was obtained from a human donor in good health, serving as a control. The chain is built from TRBV19 and TRBJ1-2, with a tentative D call TRBD1 (6 bases). In DNA form, the CDR3 reads TGTGCCAGTAGTATAACAGGGCGGGACTATGGCTACACCTTC. Translated, it gives CASSITGRDYGYTF. The full variable domain, in which reference TRBV19 and TRBJ1-2 provide the parts outside the CDR3, is DGGITQSPKYLFRKEGQNVTLSCEQNLNHDAMYWYRQDPGQGLRLIYYSQIVNDFQKGDIAEGYSVSREKKESFPLTVTSAQKNPTAFYLCASSITGRDYGYTFGSGTRLTVV.